Following are 15 T cell receptor beta chains from one sample sequenced in a study of human T cells and chemical hapten exposure. Time point specified: patch test 1, 2 weeks after DPC sensitization. Treatment: therapeutic diphenylcyclopropenone sensitization with weekly scalp DPC. In TCRdb, the RACE reads were re-called with MiXCR into one record per CDR3 protein. The repertoire holds around 340,000 distinct CDR3 sequences, with approximately 6.3% as singletons. Material: whole blood, obtained in connection with sensitization to the hapten diphenylcyclopropenone (DPC). All receptors derive from a woman aged 18-35 years with alopecia areata. Some clones in this sample may be carry-over from other donors' samples.

This clonotype was observed at least ten times. This chain's CDR3 is CASMSPARIDTQYF. The CDR3, as DNA: TGTGCCAGCATGTCCCCGGCGAGAATTGATACGCAGTATTTT. The rearrangement joins TRBV6-2 or TRBV6-3 to TRBJ2-3; D is ambiguous. The CDR3 spans 14 residues. V lost 7 bases and J 6 bases, leaving 17 bases between the germline ends. CDR1 is MNHEY and CDR2 is SVGEGT in the germline V gene.

The chain couples TRBV6-1 to TRBJ2-5; possibly TRBD1 for D (5 bases). V shed 3 bases and J shed 5 bases, with 13 bases lying between them. CDR1 is MNHNS, CDR2 SASEGT, per germline. CDR3 length: 14 residues. In nucleotides, the CDR3 is TGTGCCAGCAGTGAGAACAGGTCCCCCGAGACCCAGTACTTC. This sequence encodes CASSENRSPETQYF.

The chain couples TRBV4-1 to TRBJ1-2; D is unclear. Looked up from germline, CDR1 is MGHRA and CDR2 is YSYEKL. The V end was cut by 1 base, the J end by 4 bases, with 10 bases between. CDR3 size: 14 residues. The CDR3 coding sequence is TGCGCCAGCAGCCAAGCCTGGGGTCTCTATGGCTACACCTTC. It is translated as CASSQAWGLYGYTF.

The chain uses TRBV14 and TRBJ1-6, with unresolved D. V gave up 0 bases and J gave up 1 base, with 16 bases separating them. The germline gives CDR1 SGHDN, CDR2 FVKESK. The CDR3 is 19 amino acids. As DNA, the CDR3 is TGTGCCAGCAGCCAAGAAGTGGGCCTAAGAGGGTCCTATAATTCACCCCTCCACTTT. This encodes CASSQEVGLRGSYNSPLHF.

A few counts support this clonotype. This chain joins TRBV28 and TRBJ1-1; D is ambiguous. The CDR3 contains 11 residues. V was shortened by 4 bases and J by 11 bases, with 11 bases between the two germline ends. Germline lookup yields CDR1 MDHEN and CDR2 SYDVKM. The CDR3 DNA reads as TGTGCCAGCAGTTCGGTCCTCCAGGCTTTCTTT. Residues: CASSSVLQAFF.

The chain is built from TRBV29-1 and TRBJ2-3; D uncertain. The length of the CDR3 is 15 residues. Trimming removed 3 bases from V and 0 bases from J, with 13 bases in between. Germline V gene data show CDR1 as SQVTM and CDR2 as ANQGSEA. The CDR3, as DNA: TGCAGCGTTGACCCCTACGGTGTCAGCACAGATACGCAGTATTTT. Its protein is CSVDPYGVSTDTQYF.

At least ten counts were recorded for this clonotype. The rearrangement links TRBV7-6 to TRBJ2-7; no clear D gene. The CDR3 is 14 residues long. V lost 2 bases, J lost 3 bases, and 11 bases lay in between. CDR1 is SGHVS, CDR2 FNYEAQ, per germline. The CDR3 bases are TGTGCCAGCAGCTTAAGGGCAGGAAGCTACGAGCAGTACTTC. Translating gives CASSLRAGSYEQYF.

This clonotype was counted many times. The chain joins TRBV18 to TRBJ2-5; D is uncertain. Between the trimmed V and J ends, which lost 6 bases and 0 bases, there was a span of 5 bases. The CDR3 has 12 amino acids. Germline values: CDR1 KGHSH, CDR2 LQKENI. In nucleotides, the CDR3 is TGTGCCAGCTCTACATACCAAGAGACCCAGTACTTC. This encodes CASSTYQETQYF.

This clonotype was detected only a few times. The chain joins TRBV11-2 to TRBJ1-4; 7 bases match TRBD1. Germline CDR1 reads SGHAT; CDR2 reads FQNNGV. Trimming cost V 5 bases and J 0 bases; bases outside gene matches: 15. This CDR3 is 19 amino acids long. For the CDR3, the DNA is TGTGCCAGCAGCCCGGGACAGCCCGGCGGGGCGCCAACTAATGAAAAACTGTTTTTT. It codes for CASSPGQPGGAPTNEKLFF.

The chain uses TRBV6-5 and TRBJ1-2; 7 bases line up with TRBD1. Per the germline V gene, CDR1 is MNHEY and CDR2 is SVGAGI. The CDR3 runs to 15 residues. V was pared by 5 bases and J by 4 bases, with 10 bases of the junction left unmatched. In DNA, the CDR3 is TGTGCCAGCAGTAGGGGGCCGGCCCGTCCCTATGGCTACACCTTC. Protein sequence: CASSRGPARPYGYTF.

This clonotype was found a few times. The gene calls are TRBV20-1 and TRBJ1-4; maybe TRBD1 (5 bases). CDR1 is DFQATT, CDR2 SNEGSKA, per germline (reference sequence). The CDR3 has 14 residues. Trimming took off 0 bases at V and 2 bases at J, with 7 bases between the two ends. CDR3 DNA: TGCAGTGCTAGAGATCCAGGGACTAATGAAAAACTGTTTTTT. Its translation is CSARDPGTNEKLFF.

This clonotype came up many times. J is TRBJ2-7 and V is TRBV5-1, with 7 bases identical to TRBD1. Per germline, CDR1 SGHRS and CDR2 YFSETQ. V dropped 4 bases and J dropped 2; count of bases not matched to a gene: 9. The CDR3 is made up of 15 amino acids. The CDR3 DNA is TGCGCCAGCAGCCCTTCCACAGGGGAGACCTACGAGCAGTACTTC. It translates to CASSPSTGETYEQYF.

This clonotype was recorded at least ten times. The CDR3 loop is CASSQADRAQPQHF. CDR3 coding DNA: TGCGCCAGCAGCCAAGCGGACAGGGCTCAGCCCCAGCATTTT. The gene calls are TRBV4-1 and TRBJ1-5; 8 bases match TRBD1. The germline V gene has CDR1 MGHRA and CDR2 YSYEKL. The CDR3 is made up of 14 amino acids. V trimming: 1 base; J trimming: 6 bases; junction bases outside the gene matches: 2.

This clonotype was detected ten times or more. The chain is built from TRBV2 and TRBJ2-5; D call uncertain. V was trimmed by 6 bases and J by 2 bases, leaving 7 bases between them. The V gene's germline CDR1 is SNHLY and CDR2 FYNNEI. This CDR3 contains 12 residues. CDR3 sequence reads: CASSRTQETQYF. CDR3 sequence (DNA): TGTGCCAGCAGCCGGACGCAAGAGACCCAGTACTTC.

This clonotype showed up just once. Since a much larger clone is just one base distant, this may be a read error. J is TRBJ2-6 and V is TRBV7-9; tentative D call: TRBD1 (6 bases). The V gene's germline CDR1 is SEHNR and CDR2 FQNEAQ (reference sequence). The CDR3 contains 15 residues. CDR3 loop: CASSLGQVAAIVLTF. As DNA, the CDR3 is TGTGCCAGCAGCTTAGGACAGGTGGCTGCCATCGTCCTGACTTTC.